This T cell receptor (beta chain) was recovered during a study of T cells in Graves' hyperthyroidism and ophthalmopathy. Amplified regions were TCR beta CDR3 sequences from RNA transcripts. The HTBI primer set served for first-round RT-PCR of the TCR CDR3. TCRdb independently ran MiXCR on the multiplex PCR reads; one entry per CDR3 protein. The sample has hundreds of thousands of distinct CDR3 sequences; approximately 40% are singletons. The V and J ends lost 5 bases and 0 bases, in that order; junction bases with no gene match: 9. This CDR3 spans 16 amino acids. The germline V gene has CDR1 SEHNR and CDR2 FQNEAQ (reference sequence). Out of around 10 ml of fresh peripheral blood came the PBMCs.

The chain recombines TRBV7-9 with TRBJ2-7, with 8 positions matching TRBD1. Specimen: blood. This receptor was identified in a woman in her 40s with Graves' hyperthyroidism. Here the CDR3 reads CASSIPGTGLSYEQYF. In nucleotides, the CDR3 is TGTGCCAGCAGCATTCCCGGGACAGGACTCTCCTACGAGCAGTACTTC.